A single TCR beta chain is shown here with its context. As yet, its antigen is unknown. This entry belongs to a study of cytomegalovirus exposure and HLA in healthy donors. About the study: When 398 donors were genotyped, around 77% of them were found to fall in the Caucasian-associated ancestry cluster.

Whole-study findings and limits: One variant, a missense change in DCLRE1C, was linked in a later analysis to TCR beta V- and J-gene trimming. In a later analysis, an Asian-associated ancestry cluster reportedly showed fewer N-insertions than the approximately 640-donor mean.

CDR1 and CDR2 (germline): MNHEY, SMNVEV (reference sequence). The CDR3 sequence is 14 residues long. In the PCR, 60 Vbeta and 13 Jbeta primers were used. The method was immunoSEQ multiplex PCR; TCRdb's version includes in-frame clones alone and lacks a portion of them. The table shows around 150,000 clones, with 80% occurring only once. The sequence derives from a man younger than 30 in good health and CMV-seropositive. The sample comprised PBMCs. The chain uses TRBV27 and TRBJ2-5, with TRBD2 matching over 7 bases. The last part of the DNA fits TRBJ2-7 better; the J call may be wrong. The CDR3 nucleotides read TGTGCCAGCAGTTTCACTAGCGAATCCTACGAGCAGTACTTC. Protein sequence: CASSFTSESYEQYF.